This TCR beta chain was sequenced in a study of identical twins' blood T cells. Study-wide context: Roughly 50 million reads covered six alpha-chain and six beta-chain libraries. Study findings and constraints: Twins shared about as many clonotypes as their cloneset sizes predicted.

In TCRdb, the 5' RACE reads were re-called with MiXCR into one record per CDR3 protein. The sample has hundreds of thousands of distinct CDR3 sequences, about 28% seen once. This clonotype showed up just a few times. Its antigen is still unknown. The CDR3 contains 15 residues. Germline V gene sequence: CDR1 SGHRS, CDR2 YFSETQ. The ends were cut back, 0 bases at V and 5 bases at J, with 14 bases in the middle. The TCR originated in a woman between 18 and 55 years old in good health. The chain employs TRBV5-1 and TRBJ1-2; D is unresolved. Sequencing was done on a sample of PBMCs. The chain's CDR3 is CASSLETSALYGYTF. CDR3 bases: TGCGCCAGCAGCTTGGAGACAAGTGCCTTATATGGCTACACCTTC.